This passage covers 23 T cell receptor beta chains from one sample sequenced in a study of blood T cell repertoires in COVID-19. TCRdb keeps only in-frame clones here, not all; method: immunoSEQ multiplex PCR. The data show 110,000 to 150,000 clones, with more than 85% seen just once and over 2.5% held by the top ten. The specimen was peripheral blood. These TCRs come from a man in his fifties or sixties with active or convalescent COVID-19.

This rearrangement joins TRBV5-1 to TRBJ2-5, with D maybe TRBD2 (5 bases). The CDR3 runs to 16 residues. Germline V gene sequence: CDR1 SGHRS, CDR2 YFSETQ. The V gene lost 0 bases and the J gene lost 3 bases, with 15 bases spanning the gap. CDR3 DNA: TGCGCCAGCAGCTTGGGAGGTTTACGGCGGGAAGAGACCCAGTACTTC. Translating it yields CASSLGGLRREETQYF. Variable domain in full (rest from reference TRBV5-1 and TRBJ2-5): KAGVTQTPRYLIKTRGQQVTLSCSPISGHRSVSWYQQTPGQGLQFLFEYFSETQRNKGNFPGRFSGRQFSNSRSEMNVSTLELGDSALYLCASSLGGLRREETQYFGPGTRLLVL.

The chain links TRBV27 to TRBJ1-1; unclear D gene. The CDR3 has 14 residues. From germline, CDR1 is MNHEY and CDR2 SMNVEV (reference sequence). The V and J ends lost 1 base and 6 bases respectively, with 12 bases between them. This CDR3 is CASSLYEGWSEAFF. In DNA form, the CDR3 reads TGTGCCAGCAGTTTATACGAGGGCTGGTCTGAAGCTTTCTTT.

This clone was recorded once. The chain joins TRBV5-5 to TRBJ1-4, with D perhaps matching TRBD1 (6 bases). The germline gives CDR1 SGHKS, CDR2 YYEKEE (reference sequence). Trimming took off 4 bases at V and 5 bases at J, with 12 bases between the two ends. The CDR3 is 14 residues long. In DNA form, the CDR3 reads TGTGCCAGCAGCAGGGGGAGTTTGAATGAAAAACTGTTTTTT. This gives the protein CASSRGSLNEKLFF.

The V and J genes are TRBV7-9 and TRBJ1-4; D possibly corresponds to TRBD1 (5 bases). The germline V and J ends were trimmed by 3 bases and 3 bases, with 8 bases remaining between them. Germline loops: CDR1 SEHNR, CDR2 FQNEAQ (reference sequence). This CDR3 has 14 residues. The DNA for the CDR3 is TGTGCCAGCAGCTTTGAACAGGCTAATGAAAAACTGTTTTTT. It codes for CASSFEQANEKLFF.

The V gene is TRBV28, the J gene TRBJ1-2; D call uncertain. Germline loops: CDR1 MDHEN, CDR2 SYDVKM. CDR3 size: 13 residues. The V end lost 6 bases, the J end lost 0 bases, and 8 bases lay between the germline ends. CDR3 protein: CASSRTPNYGYTF. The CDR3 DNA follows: TGTGCCAGCAGCAGAACCCCTAACTATGGCTACACCTTC.

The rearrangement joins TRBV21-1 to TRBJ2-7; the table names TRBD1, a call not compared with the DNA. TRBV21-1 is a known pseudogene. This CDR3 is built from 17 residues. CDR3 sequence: CASSSHDRAPGSYEQYF. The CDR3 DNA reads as TGTGCCAGCAGCAGCCATGACAGGGCTCCTGGCTCCTACGAGCAGTACTTC.

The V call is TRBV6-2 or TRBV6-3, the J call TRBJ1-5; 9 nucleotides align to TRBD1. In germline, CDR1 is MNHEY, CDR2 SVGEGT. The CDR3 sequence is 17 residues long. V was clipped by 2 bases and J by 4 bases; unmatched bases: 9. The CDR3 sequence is CASSYTIQGTGNQPQHF. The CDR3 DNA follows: TGTGCCAGCAGTTACACCATACAAGGGACAGGGAATCAGCCCCAGCATTTT.

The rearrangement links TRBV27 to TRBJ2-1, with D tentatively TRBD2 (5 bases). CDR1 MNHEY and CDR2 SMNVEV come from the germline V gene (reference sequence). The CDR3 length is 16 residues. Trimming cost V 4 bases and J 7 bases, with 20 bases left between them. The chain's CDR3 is CASSSPASSAENEQFF. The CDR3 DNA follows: TGTGCCAGCAGTTCCCCCGCTAGCTCCGCGGAAAATGAGCAGTTCTTC.

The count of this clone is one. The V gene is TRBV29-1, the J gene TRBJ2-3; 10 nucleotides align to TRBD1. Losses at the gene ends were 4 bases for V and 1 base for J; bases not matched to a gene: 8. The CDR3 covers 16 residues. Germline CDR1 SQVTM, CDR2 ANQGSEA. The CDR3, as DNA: TGCAGCGTTGGGGGGACAGGGGAAAGGGGCACAGATACGCAGTATTTT. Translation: CSVGGTGERGTDTQYF.

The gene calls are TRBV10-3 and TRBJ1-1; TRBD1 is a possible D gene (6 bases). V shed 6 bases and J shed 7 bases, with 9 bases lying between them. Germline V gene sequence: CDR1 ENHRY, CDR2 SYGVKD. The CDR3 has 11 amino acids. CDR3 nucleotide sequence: TGTGCCATCAGGGGACAAGATGAAGCTTTCTTT. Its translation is CAIRGQDEAFF.

The CDR3 protein is CASSDRGGNQPQHF. The CDR3 DNA is TGTGCCAGCAGTGACAGGGGGGGCAATCAGCCCCAGCATTTT. This chain connects TRBV27 to TRBJ1-5, with 9 bases fitting TRBD1. The V gene end was trimmed by 5 bases and the J gene end by 2 bases; junction bases not matched to a gene: 1. The CDR3 is made up of 14 amino acids. Germline assignment: CDR1 MNHEY and CDR2 SMNVEV (reference sequence).

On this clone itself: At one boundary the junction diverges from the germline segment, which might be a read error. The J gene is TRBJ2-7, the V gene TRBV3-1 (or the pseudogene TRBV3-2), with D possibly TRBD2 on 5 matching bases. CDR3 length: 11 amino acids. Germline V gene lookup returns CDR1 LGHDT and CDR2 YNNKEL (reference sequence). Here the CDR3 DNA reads TGTGCCAGCAGCCAAGGGACGGGGTTCCTGTTC. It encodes CASSQGTGFLF.

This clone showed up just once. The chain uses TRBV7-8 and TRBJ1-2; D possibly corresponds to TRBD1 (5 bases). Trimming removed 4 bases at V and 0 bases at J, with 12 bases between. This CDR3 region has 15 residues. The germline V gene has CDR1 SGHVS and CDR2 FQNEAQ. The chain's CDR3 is CASSSRQITNYGYTF. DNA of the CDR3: TGTGCCAGCAGCTCAAGACAGATTACTAACTATGGCTACACCTTC.

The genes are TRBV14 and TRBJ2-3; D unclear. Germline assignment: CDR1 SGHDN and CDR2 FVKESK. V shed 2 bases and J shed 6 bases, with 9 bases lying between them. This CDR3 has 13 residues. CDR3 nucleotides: TGTGCCAGCAGCCAAACCTACGCGGATACGCAGTATTTT. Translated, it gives CASSQTYADTQYF.

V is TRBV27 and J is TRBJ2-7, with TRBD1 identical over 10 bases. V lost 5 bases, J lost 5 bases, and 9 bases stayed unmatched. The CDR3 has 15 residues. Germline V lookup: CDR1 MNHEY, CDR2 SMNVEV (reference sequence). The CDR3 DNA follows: TGTGCCAGCAGTGAACCGGACAGGGGGTTCCACGAGCAGTACTTC. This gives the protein CASSEPDRGFHEQYF.

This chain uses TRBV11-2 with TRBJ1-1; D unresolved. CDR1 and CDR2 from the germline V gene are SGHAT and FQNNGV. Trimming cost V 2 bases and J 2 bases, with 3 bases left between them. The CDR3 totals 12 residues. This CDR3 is CASSLHNTEAFF. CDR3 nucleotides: TGTGCCAGCAGCTTACATAACACTGAAGCTTTCTTT.

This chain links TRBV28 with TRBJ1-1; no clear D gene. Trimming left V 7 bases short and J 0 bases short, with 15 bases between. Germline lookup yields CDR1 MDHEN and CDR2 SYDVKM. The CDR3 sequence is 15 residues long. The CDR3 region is CASILDPGMNTEAFF. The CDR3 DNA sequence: TGTGCCAGCATCCTGGACCCGGGAATGAACACTGAAGCTTTCTTT. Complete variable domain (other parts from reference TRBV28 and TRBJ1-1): DVKVTQSSRYLVKRTGEKVFLECVQDMDHENMFWYRQDPGLGLRLIYFSYDVKMKEKGDIPEGYSVSREKKERFSLILESASTNQTSMYLCASILDPGMNTEAFFGQGTRLTVV.

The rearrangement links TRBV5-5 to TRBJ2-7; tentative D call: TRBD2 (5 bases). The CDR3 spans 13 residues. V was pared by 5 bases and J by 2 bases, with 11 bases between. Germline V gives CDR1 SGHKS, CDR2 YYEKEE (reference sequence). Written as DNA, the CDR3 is TGTGCCAGCAGTAGGCGGACTCCCTACGAGCAGTACTTC. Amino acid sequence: CASSRRTPYEQYF. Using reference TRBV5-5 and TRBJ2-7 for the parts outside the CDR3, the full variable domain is DAGVTQSPTHLIKTRGQQVTLRCSPISGHKSVSWYQQVLGQGPQFIFQYYEKEERGRGNFPDRFSARQFPNYSSELNVNALLLGDSALYLCASSRRTPYEQYFGPGTRLTVT.

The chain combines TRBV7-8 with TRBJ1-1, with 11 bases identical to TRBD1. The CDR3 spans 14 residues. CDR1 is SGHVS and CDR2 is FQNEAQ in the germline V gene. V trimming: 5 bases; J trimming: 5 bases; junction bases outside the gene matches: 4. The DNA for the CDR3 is TGTGCCAGCAGCCGGGGACAGGGGGTGACTGAAGCTTTCTTT. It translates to CASSRGQGVTEAFF.

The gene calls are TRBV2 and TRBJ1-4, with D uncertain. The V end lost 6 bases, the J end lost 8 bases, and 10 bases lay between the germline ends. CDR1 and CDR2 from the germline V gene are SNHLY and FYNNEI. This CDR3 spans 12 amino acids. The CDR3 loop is CASRPGYEKLFF. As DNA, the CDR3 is TGTGCCAGCAGGCCCGGGTACGAAAAACTGTTTTTT. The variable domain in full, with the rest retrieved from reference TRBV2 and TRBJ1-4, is EPEVTQTPSHQVTQMGQEVILRCVPISNHLYFYWYRQILGQKVEFLVSFYNNEISEKSEIFDDQFSVERPDGSNFTLKIRSTKLEDSAMYFCASRPGYEKLFFGSGTQLSVL.

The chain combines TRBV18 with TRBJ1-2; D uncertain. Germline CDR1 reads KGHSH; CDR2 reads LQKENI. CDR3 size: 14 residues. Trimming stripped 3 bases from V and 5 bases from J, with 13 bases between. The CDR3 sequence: CASSPEGEGYGYTF. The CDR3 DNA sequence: TGTGCCAGCTCACCGGAGGGAGAGGGATATGGCTACACCTTC.

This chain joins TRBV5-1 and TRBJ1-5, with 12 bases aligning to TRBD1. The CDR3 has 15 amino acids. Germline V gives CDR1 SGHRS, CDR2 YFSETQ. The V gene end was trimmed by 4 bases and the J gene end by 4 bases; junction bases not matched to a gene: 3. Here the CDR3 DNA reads TGCGCCAGCAGCACGGGACAGGGGGCGAATCAGCCCCAGCATTTT. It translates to CASSTGQGANQPQHF.

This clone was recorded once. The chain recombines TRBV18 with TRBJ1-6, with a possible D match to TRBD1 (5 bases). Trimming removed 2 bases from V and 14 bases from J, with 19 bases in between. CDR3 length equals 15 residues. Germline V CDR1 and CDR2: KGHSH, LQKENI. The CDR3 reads CASSPTGERTVALHF. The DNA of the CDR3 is TGTGCCAGCTCACCAACGGGGGAGAGGACGGTAGCCCTCCACTTT.